These 25 T cell receptor beta chains came from one sample sequenced in a study of blood T cell repertoires in COVID-19 (TCRdb year 2020). Receptor amplification or capture employed the immunoSEQ multiplex PCR assay. TCRdb holds this immuneACCESS table with in-frame rearrangements only. Some clones are missing; in checked studies, unresolved V genes explain under half, and the rest has no known cause. The sample contains approximately 330,000 clones, roughly 90% of them found a single time. 3% to 4% of the sample lies in the top ten. The sample was peripheral blood. Source of these receptors: a woman aged 50 to 65 with active or convalescent COVID-19.

This clone was observed once. V gene TRBV5-4 combines with J gene TRBJ1-5; 7 nucleotides match TRBD1. Germline trimming cut 1 base from V and 2 bases from J; bases unmatched to any gene: 12. Germline assignment: CDR1 SGHNT and CDR2 YYREEE (reference sequence). The CDR3 length is 18 residues. CDR3 amino acids: CASSLQGVRAVGNQPQHF. In DNA form, the CDR3 reads TGTGCCAGCAGCTTGCAGGGGGTACGGGCGGTAGGCAATCAGCCCCAGCATTTT.

The chain joins TRBV6-5 to TRBJ1-3; perhaps TRBD1 as D (5 bases). The CDR3 has 15 residues. Germline CDR1 reads MNHEY; CDR2 reads SVGAGI. V shed 1 base and J shed 5 bases, with 12 bases lying between them. This CDR3 is CASSYYQGGRNTIYF. CDR3 coding DNA: TGTGCCAGCAGTTACTACCAGGGTGGAAGAAACACCATATATTTT.

The V call is TRBV6-4, the J call TRBJ1-5; D is possibly TRBD1 (6 bases). The V end lost 6 bases, the J end lost 5 bases, and 17 bases lay between the germline ends. The CDR3 runs to 15 residues. The germline V gene has CDR1 MRHNA and CDR2 SNTAGT. In nucleotides, the CDR3 is TGTGCCAGCAGGCCCTGGGGAGGGGGGGATCAGCCCCAGCATTTT. Translation gives CASRPWGGGDQPQHF.

The chain employs TRBV5-8 and TRBJ1-6, with D hard to call. V lost 4 bases to trimming and J lost 1 base, with 9 bases between them. This CDR3 has 15 residues. The germline V gene encodes CDR1 SGHTS and CDR2 YDEGEE. Written as DNA, the CDR3 is TGTGCCAGCAGCCTCGGGGTTTCCTATAATTCACCCCTCCACTTT. The encoded protein is CASSLGVSYNSPLHF.

The chain carries TRBV6-2 or TRBV6-3 and TRBJ1-5, with 7 nucleotides matching TRBD1. Germline V gene sequence: CDR1 MNHEY, CDR2 SVGEGT. V was pared by 4 bases and J by 4 bases, with 13 bases of the junction left unmatched. The CDR3 spans 17 residues. This CDR3 reads CASSFPDRMHYNQPQHF. In DNA, the CDR3 is TGTGCCAGCAGTTTCCCGGACAGGATGCATTATAATCAGCCCCAGCATTTT.

This chain joins TRBV7-8 and TRBJ2-2; TRBD2 might be the D (8 bases). The germline gives CDR1 SGHVS, CDR2 FQNEAQ. This CDR3 spans 14 amino acids. Trimming removed 6 bases at V and 7 bases at J, with 15 bases between. CDR3 loop: CASRPGGLVGELFF. In DNA form, the CDR3 reads TGTGCCAGCAGACCAGGGGGACTAGTCGGGGAGCTGTTTTTT.

The chain is built from TRBV7-2 and TRBJ1-2, with D perhaps TRBD1 (6 bases). Germline V lookup: CDR1 SGHTA, CDR2 FQGNSA. The CDR3 has 17 residues. With 1 base removed from V and 4 bases from J, the gap between germline ends came to 19 bases. The CDR3 region has the DNA TGTGCCAGCAGCTTAGGAGGGGGGGCAGGCAATCCCTATGGCTACACCTTC. Translation: CASSLGGGAGNPYGYTF.

The chain recombines TRBV21-1 with TRBJ2-2; the D call of TRBD1 is as the table states it, not checked on the DNA. TRBV21-1 is noted as a pseudogene. The CDR3 runs 15 residues. CDR3 nucleotides: TGTGCCAGCAGGGATCAGGGGAGAGGAACCGGGGAGCTGTTTTTT. This translates into CASRDQGRGTGELFF.

The rearrangement links TRBV12-3 or TRBV12-4 to TRBJ1-2; 7 nucleotides line up with TRBD1. V shed 7 bases and J 2 bases; nucleotides not matched to a gene: 4. This CDR3 comprises 13 residues. The CDR3: CASTQQGNYGYTF. DNA for the CDR3: TGTGCCAGCACCCAACAGGGGAACTATGGCTACACCTTC.

In its sample, this clone was seen a few times. This sequence joins TRBV9 and TRBJ2-1; D gene ambiguous. Germline V gene lookup returns CDR1 SGDLS and CDR2 YYNGEE. CDR3 size: 15 residues. Between the trimmed V and J ends, which lost 0 bases and 8 bases, there was a span of 15 bases. As DNA, the CDR3 is TGTGCCAGCAGCGTAGTTGGCCTTACAATCGATGAGCAGTTCTTC. Translated, it gives CASSVVGLTIDEQFF.

This chain links TRBV5-4 with TRBJ2-5, with 10 positions matching TRBD1. The CDR3 consists of 16 residues. Germline CDR1 reads SGHNT; CDR2 reads YYREEE (reference sequence). Germline trimming cut 0 bases from V and 4 bases from J; bases unmatched to any gene: 6. CDR3 nucleotide sequence: TGTGCCAGCAGCTTGGGGGGGACAGGGGTCGGAGAGACCCAGTACTTC. Residues: CASSLGGTGVGETQYF. Using reference TRBV5-4 and TRBJ2-5 for the parts outside the CDR3, the full variable domain is ETGVTQSPTHLIKTRGQQVTLRCSSQSGHNTVSWYQQALGQGPQFIFQYYREEENGRGNFPPRFSGLQFPNYSSELNVNALELDDSALYLCASSLGGTGVGETQYFGPGTRLLVL.

The chain is built from TRBV7-2 and TRBJ2-5, with TRBD1 identical over 9 bases. V lost 3 bases to trimming and J lost 5 bases; unmatched junction nucleotides: 7. Germline CDR1 is SGHTA and CDR2 is FQGNSA. The CDR3 is 15 residues long. This chain's CDR3 is CASSFGTGIGETQYF. CDR3 DNA: TGTGCCAGCAGCTTTGGGACAGGGATCGGGGAGACCCAGTACTTC.

The chain joins TRBV24-1 to TRBJ2-2; 8 bases are a match to TRBD1. The CDR3 totals 16 residues. After removal of 4 bases from V and 4 bases from J, the junction contained 7 bases not matched to a gene. CDR1 and CDR2 from the germline V gene are KGHDR and SFDVKD. The CDR3 region is CATSDFRGPGTGELFF. CDR3 coding DNA: TGTGCCACCAGTGACTTCAGGGGGCCGGGCACCGGGGAGCTGTTTTTT.

This clone was counted only a few times. The V call is TRBV7-3, the J call TRBJ2-3; TRBD2 matches at 7 bases. CDR3 length: 13 residues. Germline values: CDR1 SGHTA, CDR2 FQGTGA. Germline trimming cut 5 bases from V and 5 bases from J; bases unmatched to any gene: 4. CDR3 sequence (DNA): TGTGCCAGCAGCGGGCGGGGGAAAGATACGCAGTATTTT. Encoded protein: CASSGRGKDTQYF. Based on the CDR3 plus reference TRBV7-3 and TRBJ2-3, the full variable domain is GAGVSQTPSNKVTEKGKYVELRCDPISGHTALYWYRQSLGQGPEFLIYFQGTGAADDSGLPNDRFFAVRPEGSVSTLKIQRTERGDSAVYLCASSGRGKDTQYFGPGTRLTVL.

DNA for the CDR3: TGTGCCTGGAGTGGTGGTCTATCGGGAGGAAACACCATATATTTT. The encoded protein is CAWSGGLSGGNTIYF. V gene TRBV30 combines with J gene TRBJ1-3; D unresolved. The CDR3 is 15 residues long. Germline V gene sequence: CDR1 GTSNPN, CDR2 SVGIG (reference sequence). Trimming removed 1 base from V and 4 bases from J, with 14 bases in between.

The count of this clone is one. This sequence joins TRBV9 and TRBJ2-4, with TRBD2 matching over 10 bases. Germline V CDR1 and CDR2: SGDLS, YYNGEE. V was pared by 4 bases and J by 0 bases, with 7 bases of the junction left unmatched. This CDR3 contains 17 residues. The CDR3 reads CASSPDRLAGAKNIQYF. The CDR3 region has the DNA TGTGCCAGCAGCCCTGACCGACTAGCGGGAGCCAAAAACATTCAGTACTTC.

The V and J genes are TRBV5-1 and TRBJ2-2; D call uncertain. V was cut by 6 bases and J by 3 bases, with 21 bases left in between. The CDR3 covers 17 residues. In germline, CDR1 is SGHRS, CDR2 YFSETQ. Here the CDR3 DNA reads TGCGCCAGCACCTTAGCTTTCCAGGCCCAGGACACCGGGGAGCTGTTTTTT. This encodes CASTLAFQAQDTGELFF.

This clone has just one count. The rearrangement uses TRBV9 and TRBJ2-4; D not certain. CDR1 and CDR2 from the germline V gene are SGDLS and YYNGEE. This CDR3 has 12 residues. The ends were cut back, 2 bases at V and 6 bases at J, with 6 bases in the middle. CDR3 amino acids: CASSVEPNIQYF. CDR3 DNA: TGTGCCAGCAGCGTCGAGCCAAACATTCAGTACTTC.

This chain joins TRBV18 and TRBJ2-2, with D unclear. The germline CDR1 and CDR2 sequences are KGHSH and LQKENI. The V end lost 8 bases, the J end lost 0 bases, and 4 bases lay between the germline ends. This CDR3 has 12 residues. The CDR3 here is CASTTNTGELFF. The CDR3, as DNA: TGTGCCAGCACAACGAACACCGGGGAGCTGTTTTTT.

Points on this clone: The sample carries other DNA sequences with the same CDR3. This sequence joins TRBV30 and TRBJ1-1, with D possibly TRBD1 on 6 matching bases. V lost 1 base and J 1 base, leaving 7 bases between the germline ends. CDR1 is GTSNPN and CDR2 is SVGIG in the germline V gene (reference sequence). The CDR3 has 13 residues. In DNA, the CDR3 is TGTGCCTGGAGTGCCAGGGGGAACACTGAAGCTTTCTTT. It encodes CAWSARGNTEAFF.

J is TRBJ1-5 and V is TRBV6-1, with 7 bases fitting TRBD1. The V segment lost 2 bases and the J segment 3 bases; nucleotides outside the gene matches: 13. From germline, CDR1 is MNHNS and CDR2 SASEGT. This CDR3 is built from 18 residues. The CDR3 sequence: CASSEFPSGRGFNQPQHF. CDR3 nucleotides: TGTGCCAGCAGTGAATTCCCATCCGGCAGGGGGTTCAATCAGCCCCAGCATTTT.

This sequence joins TRBV19 and TRBJ2-7; D is perhaps TRBD2 (6 bases). V was trimmed by 7 bases and J by 8 bases, leaving 18 bases between them. Per germline, CDR1 LNHDA and CDR2 SQIVND (reference sequence). The CDR3 length is 13 residues. CDR3 in amino acids: CASTDRLGGQQYF. The CDR3 DNA reads as TGTGCCAGTACCGATCGGCTAGGAGGGCAGCAGTACTTC. The full variable domain, in which reference TRBV19 and TRBJ2-7 provide the parts outside the CDR3, is DGGITQSPKYLFRKEGQNVTLSCEQNLNHDAMYWYRQDPGQGLRLIYYSQIVNDFQKGDIAEGYSVSREKKESFPLTVTSAQKNPTAFYLCASTDRLGGQQYFGPGTRLTVT.

The V call is TRBV6-5, the J call TRBJ1-1; 11 positions agree with TRBD1. This CDR3 has 15 amino acids. Trimming at V came to 2 bases and at J to 5 bases, leaving 4 bases not matched to a gene. Germline V gene sequence: CDR1 MNHEY, CDR2 SVGAGI. CDR3 DNA sequence: TGTGCCAGCAGTTACGGACAGGGGGCAAGGACTGAAGCTTTCTTT. It yields the protein CASSYGQGARTEAFF.

In the case of this clone: At the DNA level, this CDR3 is encoded by other sequences in the same sample as well. DNA for the CDR3: TGTGCCACCAGCAGGGACAGGGGAGTGAACACTGAAGCTTTCTTT. Its protein is CATSRDRGVNTEAFF. The chain carries TRBV15 and TRBJ1-1; 9 nucleotides agree with TRBD1. Per the germline V gene, CDR1 is LNHNV and CDR2 is YYDKDF (reference sequence). The CDR3 has 15 amino acids. V shed 3 bases and J 0 bases; nucleotides not matched to a gene: 2.

Remarks on this clone: The same CDR3 also results from other DNA sequences found in this sample. V usage is TRBV5-1 and J usage is TRBJ1-1; no reliable D call. The CDR3 has 11 residues. Germline loops: CDR1 SGHRS, CDR2 YFSETQ. Trimming pared 0 bases from V and 7 bases from J, leaving 4 bases between. The CDR3 reads CASSLGGEAFF. CDR3 DNA sequence: TGCGCCAGCAGCTTGGGAGGTGAAGCTTTCTTT.